This T cell receptor (beta chain) was retrieved from a study of blood T cell repertoires in COVID-19 (dated by TCRdb to the early 2020s). About the study as a whole: Samples from collaborators originated in the United States, Italy and Spain and spanned both the acute and convalescent phases of COVID-19. The material from the prospective study consisted of cDNA or gDNA derived from T cells, B-cell-depleted T cells, or PBMCs. Deeply sampled blood TCRbeta repertoires from subjects exposed to, actively infected with, or recovered from COVID-19 were included in the dataset. The repertoires were released in a freely available public database intended as a resource for research on the immune response to SARS-CoV-2. The samples were drawn from the first 160 participants of the ongoing ImmuneRACE study and from over a thousand subjects provided by 6 global collaborators. A de-identified subject ID, COVID-19 status, age in years and sex were almost always included in the sample metadata. HLA class I and class II types, where available, came from metadata supplied by the sample provider rather than from assay-based typing. General findings and caveats noted by the study authors: The quantity of clinical and demographic metadata differed by source and by participant and was supplied without curation.

TCRbeta CDR3 regions were amplified from genomic DNA using the immunoSEQ Assay, a bias-controlled multiplex PCR. On the study's bioinformatics: Within the assay, amplification of reference gene primers was used to estimate how many nucleated cells each sample contained. To quantify the absolute abundance of each unique TCRbeta CDR3 rearrangement, sequence reads were collapsed and filtered. For each sample, productive Simpson clonality was calculated as the square root of Simpson's diversity index across productive rearrangements. The source is immuneACCESS, and TCRdb retained only in-frame sequences with V and J called. Part of the clones is not carried over; for the studies checked, unresolved V genes explain less than half of this, and the remainder is unexplained. Clonal size and the V and J genes are those of that table, whereas D and trimming came from the DNA. In this sample the table shows hundreds of thousands of clones, just over 85% of which occur a single time. In total, the top ten clones hold about 4.8% of the sample.

Each collaborating institution followed its own protocols to collect whole blood in K2EDTA tubes. For TCRbeta analysis, collaborators shipped samples in one of three forms: frozen whole blood, isolated PBMCs, or DNA extracted from either of those sample types. In the case of this clone: Its target antigen remains unknown. Base quality data are lacking; no much larger clone is found one base away.

Measured from the cysteine to the phenylalanine, the CDR3 is 14 residues long. The kept DNA is CDR3 alone, 42 bases in frame from the first base. For CDR1 and CDR2, the germline V gene (reference sequence) lists DFQATT and SNEGSKA. V is pared back by 3 bases and J by 2 bases, with 11 bases lying between the germline termini. This receptor was taken from a man aged 50-60 years with acute or convalescent COVID-19. Sequencing was performed on peripheral blood. This chain joins TRBV20-1 to TRBJ1-3; the D gene cannot be named for sure. The encoded CDR3 is CSASSSGTGNTIYF. At the DNA level, the sequence is TGCAGTGCTAGTTCCTCGGGAACTGGAAACACCATATATTTT.